The entry below describes one T cell receptor beta chain. Its antigen is not identified. The sample originates from a study of identifying expanded T cells in peripheral blood. Profiling relied on immunoSEQ multiplex PCR, and the TCRdb table lists in-frame clones only, not all of them. The data contain over 90,000 clones, more than 70% of them singletons. The study, taken as a whole, reports: Across healthy donors, higher total template counts meant significantly greater roughly 2-week count variance. About 1.2 clones differed between technical replicates, versus about 15 and 19 over time.

No infections or other immune events were documented during collection. Germline CDR1 LGHNT, CDR2 FRNRAP. J lost 0 bases, V lost 6 bases, and 8 bases had no gene match. The CDR3 extends over 16 amino acids. The material sequenced was blood. V gene TRBV12-5 combines with J gene TRBJ2-3; 8 nucleotides align to TRBD2. This clonotype originated in a person aged 18 to 70 in good health. CDR3 sequence: CASGLGRGGSTDTQYF. The CDR3 DNA reads as TGTGCTAGTGGACTCGGGAGGGGGGGAAGCACAGATACGCAGTATTTT.